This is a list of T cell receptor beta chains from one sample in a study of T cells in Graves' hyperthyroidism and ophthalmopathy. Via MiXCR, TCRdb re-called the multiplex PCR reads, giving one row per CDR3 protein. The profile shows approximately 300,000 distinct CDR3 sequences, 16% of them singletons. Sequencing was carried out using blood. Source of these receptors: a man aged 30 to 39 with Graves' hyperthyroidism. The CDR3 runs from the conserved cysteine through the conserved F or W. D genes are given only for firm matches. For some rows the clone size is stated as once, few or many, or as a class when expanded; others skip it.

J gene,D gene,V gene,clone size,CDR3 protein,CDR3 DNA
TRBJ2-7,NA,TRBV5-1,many,CASSKDTNSYEQYF,TGCGCCAGCAGCAAGGACACCAACTCCTACGAGCAGTACTTC
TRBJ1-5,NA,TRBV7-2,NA,CASSPHDNTGSTVIQPQHF,TGTGCCAGCAGCCCCCACGATAATACAGGGTCGACTGTCATTCAGCCCCAGCATTTT
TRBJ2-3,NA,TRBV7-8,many,CASSLAADTQYF,TGTGCCAGCTCACTTGCGGCAGATACGCAGTATTTT
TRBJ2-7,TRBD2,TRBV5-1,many,CASSLELAGVEQYF,TGCGCCAGCAGCTTGGAACTAGCGGGAGTCGAGCAGTACTTC
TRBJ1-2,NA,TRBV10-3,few,CAISEGPYGYTF,TGTGCCATCAGTGAGGGACCCTATGGCTACACCTTC
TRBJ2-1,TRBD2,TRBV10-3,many,CAIRGLAADNEQFF,TGTGCCATCAGGGGACTAGCGGCCGACAATGAGCAGTTCTTC
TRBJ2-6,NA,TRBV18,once,CASSSLLSSGANVLTF,TGTGCCAGCTCATCTTTGTTGAGCTCTGGGGCCAACGTCCTGACTTTC
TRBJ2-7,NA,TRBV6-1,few,CASGQQGSIYEQYF,TGTGCCAGCGGGCAACAGGGTTCGATCTACGAGCAGTACTTC
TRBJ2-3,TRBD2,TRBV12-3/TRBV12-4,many,CASSIRPLLAVSSTDTQYF,TGTGCCAGCAGTATACGTCCACTTCTAGCGGTTTCTAGCACAGATACGCAGTATTTT
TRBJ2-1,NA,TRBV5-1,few,CASRRGNIRSEQFF,TGCGCCAGCCGTCGGGGGAATATACGTAGTGAGCAGTTCTTC
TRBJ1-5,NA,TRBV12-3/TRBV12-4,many,CASSFSNSNQPQHF,TGTGCCAGCAGTTTTTCTAATAGCAATCAGCCCCAGCATTTT